This passage covers 27 T cell receptor beta chains from one sample sequenced in a study of blood T cell repertoires in COVID-19. TCRdb keeps only in-frame clones here, not all; method: immunoSEQ multiplex PCR. The sample holds fewer than 20,000 clones; roughly nine tenths are singletons and the top ten take 10% to 13%. Specimen: peripheral blood. These receptors all stem from a man older than 75 with acute or convalescent COVID-19.

The rearrangement joins TRBV27 to TRBJ1-2, with 8 bases aligning to TRBD1. The V segment lost 0 bases and the J segment 2 bases; nucleotides outside the gene matches: 8. Germline CDR1 MNHEY, CDR2 SMNVEV (reference sequence). CDR3 size: 17 residues. Here the CDR3 DNA reads TGTGCCAGCAGTTTATCAGCGGGGACAGGATTAAACTATGGCTACACCTTC. Translating gives CASSLSAGTGLNYGYTF.

This rearrangement joins TRBV18 to TRBJ2-3; TRBD2 is a possible D gene (6 bases). CDR3 length: 12 residues. Germline CDR1 is KGHSH and CDR2 is LQKENI. V shed 6 bases and J shed 4 bases, with 8 bases lying between them. CDR3 sequence reads: CASSSGPDTQYF. The CDR3 nucleotides are TGTGCCAGCTCTAGCGGACCAGATACGCAGTATTTT.

The J gene is TRBJ2-1, the V gene TRBV6-5; perhaps TRBD2 as D (5 bases). The CDR3 runs 14 residues. The V end was cut by 5 bases, the J end by 7 bases, with 15 bases between. CDR1 MNHEY and CDR2 SVGAGI come from the germline V gene. The CDR3 region is CASSHTRGINEQFF. The CDR3 DNA is TGTGCCAGCAGTCACACTAGAGGGATTAATGAGCAGTTCTTC.

V gene TRBV30 combines with J gene TRBJ1-1, with D possibly being TRBD1 (5 bases). V dropped 4 bases and J dropped 1 base, with 19 bases sitting between them. Germline loops: CDR1 GTSNPN, CDR2 SVGIG (reference sequence). The CDR3 consists of 16 residues. This CDR3 reads CAWTPRPAGPNTEAFF. In nucleotides, the CDR3 is TGTGCCTGGACCCCCAGGCCGGCAGGGCCGAACACTGAAGCTTTCTTT.

The rearrangement uses TRBV29-1 and TRBJ1-2; D call uncertain. Between the trimmed V and J ends, which lost 8 bases and 13 bases, there was a span of 20 bases. CDR3 length: 11 amino acids. Germline CDR1 and CDR2: SQVTM and ANQGSEA. This CDR3 is CSTGSDDFCTF. The CDR3 region has the DNA TGCAGCACCGGGAGCGACGACTTCTGCACCTTC.

J is TRBJ2-7 and V is TRBV10-3, with D possibly being TRBD1 (9 bases). Trimming cost V 7 bases and J 1 base, with 20 bases left between them. The CDR3 extends over 16 amino acids. Germline V gene lookup returns CDR1 ENHRY and CDR2 SYGVKD. The CDR3 DNA follows: TGTGCCATCACCCCGGGACAGGGACTAGGGTCCTACGAGCAGTACTTC. Its protein is CAITPGQGLGSYEQYF.

This chain joins TRBV5-8 and TRBJ1-5; D possibly corresponds to TRBD1 (5 bases). This CDR3 comprises 14 residues. The germline V and J ends were trimmed by 5 bases and 5 bases, with 14 bases remaining between them. CDR1 SGHTS and CDR2 YDEGEE come from the germline V gene. The CDR3: CASRSRGDYQPQHF. CDR3 in DNA: TGTGCCAGCAGGTCTAGAGGGGACTATCAGCCCCAGCATTTT.

The V and J genes are TRBV23-1 and TRBJ1-5; D gene unclear. TRBV23-1 is recorded as an ORF, its role being uncertain. V dropped 7 bases and J dropped 8 bases, with 15 bases sitting between them. There are 13 residues in the CDR3. CDR3 region: CASNSGVWEPQHF. The CDR3 DNA reads as TGCGCCAGCAATTCTGGAGTTTGGGAGCCCCAGCATTTT.

V is TRBV2 and J is TRBJ1-2; a possible D gene is TRBD1 (6 bases). V lost 8 bases to trimming and J lost 7 bases, with 20 bases between them. Germline V CDR1 and CDR2: SNHLY, FYNNEI. The CDR3 spans 14 residues. For the CDR3, the DNA is TGTGCCAGCCGGTTACAGGGCGAGGTTGGTGGCTACACCTTC. This sequence encodes CASRLQGEVGGYTF.

The chain uses TRBV29-1 and TRBJ2-5, with TRBD1 as a possible D gene (6 bases). This CDR3 is built from 13 residues. In germline, CDR1 is SQVTM, CDR2 ANQGSEA. V was pared by 6 bases and J by 4 bases, with 15 bases between. CDR3 loop: CSVDRPPGETQYF. The CDR3 DNA reads as TGCAGCGTCGACAGGCCCCCCGGAGAGACCCAGTACTTC.

V gene TRBV29-1 combines with J gene TRBJ1-4, with TRBD1 identical over 8 bases. V gave up 7 bases and J gave up 6 bases; unmatched junction bases: 4. Germline-derived CDR1 and CDR2 are SQVTM and ANQGSEA. CDR3 length: 12 amino acids. CDR3 region: CSASGGDEKLFF. CDR3 nucleotide sequence: TGCAGCGCCTCAGGGGGCGATGAAAAACTGTTTTTT.

The chain has TRBV9 and TRBJ2-1, with D possibly being TRBD1 (5 bases). There are 16 residues in the CDR3. The V end was cut by 1 base, the J end by 0 bases, with 11 bases between. The germline V gene encodes CDR1 SGDLS and CDR2 YYNGEE. For the CDR3, the DNA is TGTGCCAGCAGCGTAAGACAGACGATCTCCTACAATGAGCAGTTCTTC. Translation gives CASSVRQTISYNEQFF.

This chain links TRBV5-4 with TRBJ1-1, with a weak D call TRBD1 (6 bases). Germline assignment: CDR1 SGHNT and CDR2 YYREEE (reference sequence). The CDR3 contains 15 residues. V dropped 0 bases and J dropped 5 bases, with 14 bases sitting between them. Here the CDR3 reads CASSLDTGYVTEAFF. The CDR3 coding sequence is TGTGCCAGCAGCTTGGATACAGGGTATGTAACTGAAGCTTTCTTT.

V usage is TRBV10-3 and J usage is TRBJ1-4; D unresolved. V shed 2 bases and J shed 1 base, with 8 bases lying between them. The CDR3 is made up of 15 amino acids. Germline values: CDR1 ENHRY, CDR2 SYGVKD. This CDR3 is CAISEERGTNEKLFF. The CDR3, as DNA: TGTGCCATCAGTGAGGAGCGTGGAACTAATGAAAAACTGTTTTTT.

J is TRBJ1-5 and V is TRBV30; D is perhaps TRBD1 (5 bases). The CDR3 is made up of 14 amino acids. Trimming stripped 0 bases from V and 6 bases from J, with 12 bases between. CDR1 and CDR2 from the germline V gene are GTSNPN and SVGIG (reference sequence). CDR3 in DNA: TGTGCCTGGAGTGTGGGTAGGGGCGGTCAGCCCCAGCATTTT. Protein: CAWSVGRGGQPQHF.

DNA for the CDR3: TGTGCCAGCAGCTCATCAGGATCAACTAACTATGGCTACACCTTC. Its protein product is CASSSSGSTNYGYTF. The chain uses TRBV7-9 and TRBJ1-2; D uncertain. The V end lost 4 bases, the J end lost 0 bases, and 12 bases lay between the germline ends. Germline V CDR1 and CDR2: SEHNR, FQNEAQ (reference sequence). This CDR3 region has 15 residues.

Only a few counts were recorded for this clone. The rearrangement links TRBV30 to TRBJ2-7; D may be TRBD1 (6 bases). Trimming stripped 2 bases from V and 5 bases from J, with 16 bases between. This CDR3 spans 14 amino acids. Germline CDR1 is GTSNPN and CDR2 is SVGIG (reference sequence). Written as DNA, the CDR3 is TGTGCCTGGAGTCTCCTCCAGGGGCGGAACGAGCAGTACTTC. Its translation is CAWSLLQGRNEQYF. The complete variable domain, with remaining parts taken from reference TRBV30 and TRBJ2-7, reads SQTIHQWPATLVQPVGSPLSLECTVEGTSNPNLYWYRQAAGRGLQLLFYSVGIGQISSEVPQNLSASRPQDRQFILSSKKLLLSDSGFYLCAWSLLQGRNEQYFGPGTRLTVT.

The V gene is TRBV2, the J gene TRBJ1-2, with D tentatively TRBD1 (5 bases). The germline V and J ends were trimmed by 4 bases and 0 bases, with 6 bases remaining between them. The germline gives CDR1 SNHLY, CDR2 FYNNEI. The CDR3 consists of 13 residues. CDR3 nucleotides: TGTGCCAGCAGTGGACAGACTAACTATGGCTACACCTTC. Its protein is CASSGQTNYGYTF.

Here the CDR3 reads CASRGSAGQGSHEQYF. In DNA, the CDR3 is TGTGCCAGCAGGGGCTCAGCAGGGCAGGGTAGCCACGAGCAGTACTTC. The chain couples TRBV25-1 to TRBJ2-7; D might be TRBD1 (5 bases). V gave up 6 bases and J gave up 5 bases, with 23 bases separating them. From germline, CDR1 is MGHDK and CDR2 SYGVNS. The CDR3 is 16 residues long.

This clone was observed once. The chain is built from TRBV4-1 and TRBJ2-2, with 11 bases lining up with TRBD1. J was trimmed by 5 bases and V by 6 bases; bases with no gene match: 5. This CDR3 contains 15 residues. Germline lookup yields CDR1 MGHRA and CDR2 YSYEKL. The CDR3 protein is CASRLGTGGTGELFF. In nucleotides, the CDR3 is TGCGCCAGCAGGCTTGGGACAGGGGGAACCGGGGAGCTGTTTTTT.

This clone was seen just once. The V call is TRBV7-8, the J call TRBJ1-5; D possibly corresponds to TRBD1 (6 bases). The CDR3 contains 16 residues. V lost 4 bases, J lost 4 bases, and 17 bases lay in between. Per the germline V gene, CDR1 is SGHVS and CDR2 is FQNEAQ. CDR3 residues: CASSWGGRGPNQPQHF. CDR3 in DNA: TGTGCCAGCAGCTGGGGGGGGCGGGGACCTAATCAGCCCCAGCATTTT.

This sequence joins TRBV3-1 (or the pseudogene TRBV3-2) and TRBJ1-2; no firm D call. CDR3 length: 14 residues. V lost 4 bases and J lost 5, with 14 bases in between. CDR1 LGHDT and CDR2 YNNKEL come from the germline V gene (reference sequence). DNA of the CDR3: TGTGCCAGCAGCCGAGCGGCCGGGCCGTATGGCTACACCTTC. Translated, it gives CASSRAAGPYGYTF.

The chain has TRBV7-9 and TRBJ1-1; the match to TRBD1 covers 7 bases. This CDR3 is built from 16 residues. The trim removed 7 bases at V and 0 bases at J, leaving 11 bases unmatched. CDR1 SEHNR and CDR2 FQNEAQ come from the germline V gene (reference sequence). The CDR3 region is CASTRPGQSMNTEAFF. The CDR3 DNA reads TGTGCCAGCACCCGCCCGGGACAGAGCATGAACACTGAAGCTTTCTTT.

The chain uses TRBV3-1 (or the pseudogene TRBV3-2) and TRBJ2-7, with a weak D call TRBD1 (6 bases). Germline assignment: CDR1 LGHDT and CDR2 YNNKEL (reference sequence). The germline V and J ends were trimmed by 1 base and 0 bases, with 13 bases remaining between them. The CDR3 extends over 16 amino acids. The CDR3 nucleotides are TGTGCCAGCAGCCAAGCGACGGGACACTCCTCCTACGAGCAGTACTTC. This codes for CASSQATGHSSYEQYF.

V gene TRBV3-1 (or the pseudogene TRBV3-2) combines with J gene TRBJ1-1; 8 bases are shared with TRBD1. Trimming cost V 0 bases and J 1 base; bases outside gene matches: 4. CDR3 length: 16 residues. Germline lookup yields CDR1 LGHDT and CDR2 YNNKEL (reference sequence). The DNA of the CDR3 is TGTGCCAGCAGCCAAGAAACCGGGACAGGGAACACTGAAGCTTTCTTT. Protein sequence: CASSQETGTGNTEAFF.

V is TRBV19 and J is TRBJ1-3, with 10 bases lining up with TRBD1. This CDR3 spans 17 amino acids. Germline V gene data show CDR1 as LNHDA and CDR2 as SQIVND (reference sequence). The junction had 11 bases not matched to a gene; V was cut back by 8 bases and J by 1 base. CDR3 in DNA: TGTGCCAGTTCTACGGGACAGGGGACGCTTTCTGGAAACACCATATATTTT. Its translation: CASSTGQGTLSGNTIYF.

J is TRBJ1-2 and V is TRBV11-1; no clear D gene. CDR3 length: 15 residues. Germline V gene data show CDR1 as SGHAT and CDR2 as FQDESV (reference sequence). V shed 3 bases and J shed 4 bases, with 15 bases lying between them. CDR3 nucleotide sequence: TGTGCCAGCAGCTTTGAAACACGCTCTCGCTATGGCTACACCTTC. Translation gives CASSFETRSRYGYTF.